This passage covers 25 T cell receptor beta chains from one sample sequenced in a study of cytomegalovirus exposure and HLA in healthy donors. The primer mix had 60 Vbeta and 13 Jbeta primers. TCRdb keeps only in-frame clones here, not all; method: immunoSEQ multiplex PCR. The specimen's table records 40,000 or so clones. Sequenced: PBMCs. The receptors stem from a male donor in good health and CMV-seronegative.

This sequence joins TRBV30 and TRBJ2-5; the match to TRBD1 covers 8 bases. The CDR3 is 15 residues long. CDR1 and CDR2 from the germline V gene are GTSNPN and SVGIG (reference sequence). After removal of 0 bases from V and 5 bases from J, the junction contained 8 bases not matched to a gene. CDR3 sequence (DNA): TGTGCCTGGAGTGTACCTCGGACAGGGAAGGAGACCCAGTACTTC. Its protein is CAWSVPRTGKETQYF.

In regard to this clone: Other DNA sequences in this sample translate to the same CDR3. Here the CDR3 reads CASSVEVRGNIQYF. The CDR3 nucleotides are TGTGCCAGCAGCGTAGAGGTCAGAGGGAACATTCAGTACTTC. This chain connects TRBV9 to TRBJ2-4; a weak D match, TRBD2 (5 bases). The germline V and J ends were trimmed by 0 bases and 7 bases, with 11 bases remaining between them. Germline V CDR1 and CDR2: SGDLS, YYNGEE. The CDR3 has 14 amino acids. Together with reference TRBV9 and TRBJ2-4, the CDR3 gives the full variable domain: DSGVTQTPKHLITATGQRVTLRCSPRSGDLSVYWYQQSLDQGLQFLIQYYNGEERAKGNILERFSAQQFPDLHSELNLSSLELGDSALYFCASSVEVRGNIQYFGAGTRLSVL.

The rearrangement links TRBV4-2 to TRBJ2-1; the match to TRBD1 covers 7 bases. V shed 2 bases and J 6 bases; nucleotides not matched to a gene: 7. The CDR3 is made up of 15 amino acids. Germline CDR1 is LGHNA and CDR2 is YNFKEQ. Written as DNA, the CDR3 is TGTGCCAGCAGCCAACTTACGGGGACAGTCAATGAGCAGTTCTTC. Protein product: CASSQLTGTVNEQFF.

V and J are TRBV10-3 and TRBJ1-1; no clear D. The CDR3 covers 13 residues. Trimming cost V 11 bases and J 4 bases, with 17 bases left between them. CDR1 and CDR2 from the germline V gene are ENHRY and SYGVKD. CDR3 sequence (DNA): TGTGCCGCGACGGGAACGCCCCTCACTGAAGCTTTCTTT. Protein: CAATGTPLTEAFF.

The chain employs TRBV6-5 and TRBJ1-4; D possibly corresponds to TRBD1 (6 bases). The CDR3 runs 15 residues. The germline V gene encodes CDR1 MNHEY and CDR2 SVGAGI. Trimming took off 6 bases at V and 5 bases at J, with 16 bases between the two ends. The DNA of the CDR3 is TGTGCCAGCAGCCGCAAACAGGGTCTAAATGAAAAACTGTTTTTT. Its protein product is CASSRKQGLNEKLFF.

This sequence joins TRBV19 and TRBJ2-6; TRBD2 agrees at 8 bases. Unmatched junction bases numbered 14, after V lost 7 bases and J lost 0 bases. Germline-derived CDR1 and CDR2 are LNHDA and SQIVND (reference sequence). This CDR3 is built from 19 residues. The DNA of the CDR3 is TGTGCCAGTACAAAGCGGGGGACCCTCCGCGACTCTGGGGCCAACGTCCTGACTTTC. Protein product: CASTKRGTLRDSGANVLTF.

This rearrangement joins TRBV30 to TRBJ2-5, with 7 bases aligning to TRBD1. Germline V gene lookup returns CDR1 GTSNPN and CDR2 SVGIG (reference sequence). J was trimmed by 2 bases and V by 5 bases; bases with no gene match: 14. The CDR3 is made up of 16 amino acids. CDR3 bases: TGTGCCTGGCGTGGGCAGGGGGTCGATGGGCAAGAGACCCAGTACTTC. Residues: CAWRGQGVDGQETQYF.

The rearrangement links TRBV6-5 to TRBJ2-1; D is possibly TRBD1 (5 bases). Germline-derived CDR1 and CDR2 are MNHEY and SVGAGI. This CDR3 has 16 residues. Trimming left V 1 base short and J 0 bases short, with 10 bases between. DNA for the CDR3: TGTGCCAGCAGTTACTTAACAGGTTCCTCCTACAATGAGCAGTTCTTC. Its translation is CASSYLTGSSYNEQFF.

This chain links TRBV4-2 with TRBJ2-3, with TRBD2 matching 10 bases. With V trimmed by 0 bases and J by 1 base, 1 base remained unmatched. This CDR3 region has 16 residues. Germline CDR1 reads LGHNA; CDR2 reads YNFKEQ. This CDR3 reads CASSQDLAGGTDTQYF. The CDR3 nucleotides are TGTGCCAGCAGCCAAGATCTAGCGGGGGGCACAGATACGCAGTATTTT.

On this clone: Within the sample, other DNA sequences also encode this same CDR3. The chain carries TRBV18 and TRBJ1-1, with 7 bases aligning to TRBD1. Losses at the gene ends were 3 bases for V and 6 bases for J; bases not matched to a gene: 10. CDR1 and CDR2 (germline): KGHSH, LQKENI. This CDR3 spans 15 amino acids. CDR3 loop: CASSPPTGRGPEAFF. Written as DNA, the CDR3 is TGTGCCAGCTCACCCCCGACAGGGCGGGGACCTGAAGCTTTCTTT.

CDR3 residues: CASSVVLETGDGYTF. In DNA, the CDR3 is TGTGCCAGCAGCGTAGTGTTGGAGACAGGGGATGGCTACACCTTC. The chain combines TRBV9 with TRBJ1-2, with 8 bases that match TRBD1. J lost 6 bases, V lost 0 bases, and 7 bases had no gene match. CDR1 is SGDLS, CDR2 YYNGEE, per germline. The CDR3 is 15 amino acids.

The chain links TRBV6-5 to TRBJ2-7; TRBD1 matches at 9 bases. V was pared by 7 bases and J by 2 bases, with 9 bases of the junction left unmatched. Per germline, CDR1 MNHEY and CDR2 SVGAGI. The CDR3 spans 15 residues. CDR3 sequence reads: CASNRGQGHAYEQYF. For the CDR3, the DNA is TGTGCCAGCAATCGAGGACAGGGGCACGCCTACGAGCAGTACTTC.

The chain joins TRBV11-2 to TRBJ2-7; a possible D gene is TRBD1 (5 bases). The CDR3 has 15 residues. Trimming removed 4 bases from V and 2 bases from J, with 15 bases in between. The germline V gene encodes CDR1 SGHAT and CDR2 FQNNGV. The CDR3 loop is CASSSRAAGTYEQYF. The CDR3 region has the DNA TGTGCCAGCAGCTCCCGGGCGGCAGGGACCTACGAGCAGTACTTC.

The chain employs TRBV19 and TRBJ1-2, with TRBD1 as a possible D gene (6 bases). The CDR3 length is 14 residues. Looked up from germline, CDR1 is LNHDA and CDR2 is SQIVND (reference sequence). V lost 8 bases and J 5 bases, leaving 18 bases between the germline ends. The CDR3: CASSRDKPPYGYTF. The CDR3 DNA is TGTGCCAGTTCCCGGGACAAGCCCCCTTATGGCTACACCTTC. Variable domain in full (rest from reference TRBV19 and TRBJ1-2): DGGITQSPKYLFRKEGQNVTLSCEQNLNHDAMYWYRQDPGQGLRLIYYSQIVNDFQKGDIAEGYSVSREKKESFPLTVTSAQKNPTAFYLCASSRDKPPYGYTFGSGTRLTVV.

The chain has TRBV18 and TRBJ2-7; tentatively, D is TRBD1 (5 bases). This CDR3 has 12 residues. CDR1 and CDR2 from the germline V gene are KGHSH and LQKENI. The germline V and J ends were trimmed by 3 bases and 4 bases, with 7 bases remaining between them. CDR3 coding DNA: TGTGCCAGCTCACCGACAGAATACGAGCAGTACTTC. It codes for CASSPTEYEQYF.

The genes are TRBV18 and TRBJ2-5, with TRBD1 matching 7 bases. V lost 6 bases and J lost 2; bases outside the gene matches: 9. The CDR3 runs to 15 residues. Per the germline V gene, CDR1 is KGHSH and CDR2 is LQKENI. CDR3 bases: TGTGCCAGCTCCCCAGGACAGGTGGGGCAAGAGACCCAGTACTTC. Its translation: CASSPGQVGQETQYF.

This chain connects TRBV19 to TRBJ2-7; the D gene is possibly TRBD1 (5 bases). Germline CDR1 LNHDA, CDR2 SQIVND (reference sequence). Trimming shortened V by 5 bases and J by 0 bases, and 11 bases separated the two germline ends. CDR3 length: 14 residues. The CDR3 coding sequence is TGTGCCAGTAGTCTTACAGGAACCTCCTACGAGCAGTACTTC. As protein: CASSLTGTSYEQYF. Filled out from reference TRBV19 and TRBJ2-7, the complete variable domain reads DGGITQSPKYLFRKEGQNVTLSCEQNLNHDAMYWYRQDPGQGLRLIYYSQIVNDFQKGDIAEGYSVSREKKESFPLTVTSAQKNPTAFYLCASSLTGTSYEQYFGPGTRLTVT.

CDR3 sequence: CASSTSSGGAYNEQFF. The DNA of the CDR3 is TGCGCCAGCAGCACCTCTAGCGGGGGGGCTTACAATGAGCAGTTCTTC. The genes are TRBV5-1 and TRBJ2-1; 12 nucleotides line up with TRBD2. The CDR3 loop spans 16 amino acids. V was clipped by 4 bases and J by 4 bases; unmatched bases: 6. Looked up from germline, CDR1 is SGHRS and CDR2 is YFSETQ.

The CDR3 loop is CASSLEGHYEQYF. Written as DNA, the CDR3 is TGTGCCAGCAGTTTGGAGGGGCACTACGAGCAGTACTTC. The chain links TRBV28 to TRBJ2-7, with TRBD2 as a possible D gene (6 bases). Germline V gene data show CDR1 as MDHEN and CDR2 as SYDVKM. The CDR3 totals 13 residues. Trimming shortened V by 3 bases and J by 3 bases, and 9 bases separated the two germline ends.

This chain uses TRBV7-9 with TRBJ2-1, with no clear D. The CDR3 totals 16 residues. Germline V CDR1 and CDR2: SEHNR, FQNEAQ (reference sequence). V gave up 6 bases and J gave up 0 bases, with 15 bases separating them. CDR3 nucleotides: TGTGCCAGCAGAGCAGACTTGCCGAGCTCCTACAATGAGCAGTTCTTC. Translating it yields CASRADLPSSYNEQFF.

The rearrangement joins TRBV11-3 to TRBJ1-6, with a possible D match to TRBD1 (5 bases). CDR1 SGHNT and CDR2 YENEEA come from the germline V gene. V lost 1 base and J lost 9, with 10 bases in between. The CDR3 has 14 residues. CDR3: CASSLGTRGSPLHF. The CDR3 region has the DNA TGTGCCAGCAGCTTAGGGACAAGAGGTTCACCCCTCCACTTT.

CDR3 loop: CASSPLSGGVAEQFF. CDR3 DNA: TGTGCCAGCAGCCCCTTGAGCGGGGGGGTTGCTGAGCAGTTCTTC. V gene TRBV7-9 combines with J gene TRBJ2-1; 10 positions match TRBD2. Germline V gene data show CDR1 as SEHNR and CDR2 as FQNEAQ (reference sequence). V trimming: 5 bases; J trimming: 9 bases; junction bases outside the gene matches: 10. CDR3 length equals 15 residues.

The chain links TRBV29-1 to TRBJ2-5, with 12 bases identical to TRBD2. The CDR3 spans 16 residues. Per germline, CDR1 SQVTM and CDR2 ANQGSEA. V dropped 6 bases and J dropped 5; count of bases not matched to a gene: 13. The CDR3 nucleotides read TGCAGCGTCCCCCGAGGTCTAGCGGGGGGGCAGGAGACCCAGTACTTC. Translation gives CSVPRGLAGGQETQYF. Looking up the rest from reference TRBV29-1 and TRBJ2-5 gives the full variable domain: SAVISQKPSRDICQRGTSLTIQCQVDSQVTMMFWYRQQPGQSLTLIATANQGSEATYESGFVIDKFPISRPNLTFSTLTVSNMSPEDSSIYLCSVPRGLAGGQETQYFGPGTRLLVL.

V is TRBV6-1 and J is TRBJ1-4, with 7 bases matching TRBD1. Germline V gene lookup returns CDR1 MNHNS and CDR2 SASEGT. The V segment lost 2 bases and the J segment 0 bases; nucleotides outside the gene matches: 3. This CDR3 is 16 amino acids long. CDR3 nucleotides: TGTGCCAGCAGTGAACACAGGGGTGCAACTAATGAAAAACTGTTTTTT. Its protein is CASSEHRGATNEKLFF.

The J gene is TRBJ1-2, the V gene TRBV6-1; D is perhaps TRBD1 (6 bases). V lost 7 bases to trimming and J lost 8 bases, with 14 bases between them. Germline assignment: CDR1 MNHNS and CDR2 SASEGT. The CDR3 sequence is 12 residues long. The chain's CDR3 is CASKYRVGGYTF. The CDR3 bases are TGTGCCAGCAAATACAGGGTAGGCGGCTACACCTTC.